These 2 T cell receptor beta chains were all obtained from the same sample, sequenced in a study of T cells in Graves' hyperthyroidism and ophthalmopathy. TCR beta CDR3 region amplification was performed from RNA transcripts. A first-round RT-PCR of the TCR CDR3 used the HTBI primer set. TCRdb called the multiplex PCR reads again in MiXCR, with one record for every CDR3 protein. The sample lists 300,000 to 450,000 distinct CDR3 sequences, approximately 15% occurring once. Input material: blood. The receptors were sampled from a woman in her twenties or thirties with Graves' ophthalmopathy.

In this sample, this clonotype turned up once. The V and J genes are TRBV28 and TRBJ2-5; TRBD1 matches 9 bases. After removal of 6 bases from V and 3 bases from J, the junction contained 8 bases not matched to a gene. This CDR3 is built from 15 residues. Germline lookup yields CDR1 MDHEN and CDR2 SYDVKM. CDR3 sequence reads: CASRRTGQGKETQYF. For the CDR3, the DNA is TGTGCCAGCAGACGAACTGGACAGGGGAAAGAGACCCAGTACTTC.

Ten or more counts support this clonotype. V usage is TRBV28 and J usage is TRBJ2-5; D is possibly TRBD1 or TRBD2 (6 bases each). The CDR3 has 16 residues. In germline, CDR1 is MDHEN, CDR2 SYDVKM. With 2 bases removed from V and 4 bases from J, the gap between germline ends came to 17 bases. The DNA for the CDR3 is TGTGCCAGCAGTTTAGGTCCGGGGGCGAGGGGAGAGACCCAGTACTTC. Translating gives CASSLGPGARGETQYF.